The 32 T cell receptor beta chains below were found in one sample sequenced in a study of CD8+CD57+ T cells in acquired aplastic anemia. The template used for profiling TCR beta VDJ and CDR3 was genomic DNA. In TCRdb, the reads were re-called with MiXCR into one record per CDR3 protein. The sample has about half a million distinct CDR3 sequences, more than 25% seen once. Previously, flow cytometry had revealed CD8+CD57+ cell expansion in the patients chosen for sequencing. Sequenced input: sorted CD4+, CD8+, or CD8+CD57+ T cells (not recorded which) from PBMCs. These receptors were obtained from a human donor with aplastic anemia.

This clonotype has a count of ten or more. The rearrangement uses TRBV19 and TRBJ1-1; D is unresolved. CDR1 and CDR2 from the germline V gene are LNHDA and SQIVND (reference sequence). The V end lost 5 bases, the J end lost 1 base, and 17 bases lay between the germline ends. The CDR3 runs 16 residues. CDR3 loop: CASSYGFVVSNTEAFF. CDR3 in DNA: TGTGCCAGTAGTTATGGGTTCGTAGTTTCGAACACTGAAGCTTTCTTT. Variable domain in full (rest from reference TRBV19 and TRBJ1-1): DGGITQSPKYLFRKEGQNVTLSCEQNLNHDAMYWYRQDPGQGLRLIYYSQIVNDFQKGDIAEGYSVSREKKESFPLTVTSAQKNPTAFYLCASSYGFVVSNTEAFFGQGTRLTVV.

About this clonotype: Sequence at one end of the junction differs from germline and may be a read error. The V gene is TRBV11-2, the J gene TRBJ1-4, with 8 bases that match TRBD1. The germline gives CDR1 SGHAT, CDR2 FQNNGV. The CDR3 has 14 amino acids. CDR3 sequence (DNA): TGTGTCAGCAGCCAAGACAGGGGAGAGGAAAAACTGTTTTTT. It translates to CVSSQDRGEEKLFF.

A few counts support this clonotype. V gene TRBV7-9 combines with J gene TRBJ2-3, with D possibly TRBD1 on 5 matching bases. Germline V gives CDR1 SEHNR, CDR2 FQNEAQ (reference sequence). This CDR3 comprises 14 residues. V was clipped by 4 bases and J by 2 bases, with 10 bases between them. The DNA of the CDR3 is TGTGCCAGCAGCTCCATAGGGGCCACAGATACGCAGTATTTT. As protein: CASSSIGATDTQYF.

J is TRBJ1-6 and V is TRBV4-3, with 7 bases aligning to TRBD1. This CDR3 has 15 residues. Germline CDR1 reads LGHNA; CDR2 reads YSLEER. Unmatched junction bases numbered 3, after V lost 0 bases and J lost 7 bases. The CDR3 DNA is TGCGCCAGCAGCCAAGATACAGGGGAAAATTCACCCCTCCACTTT. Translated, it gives CASSQDTGENSPLHF.

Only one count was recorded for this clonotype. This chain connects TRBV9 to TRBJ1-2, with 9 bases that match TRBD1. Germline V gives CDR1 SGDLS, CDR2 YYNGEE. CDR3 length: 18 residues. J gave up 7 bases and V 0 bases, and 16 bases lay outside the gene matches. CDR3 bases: TGTGCCAGCAGCGTAGCGGCCAAACAGGGGGCGTACGAAGCTGGCTACACCTTC. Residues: CASSVAAKQGAYEAGYTF.

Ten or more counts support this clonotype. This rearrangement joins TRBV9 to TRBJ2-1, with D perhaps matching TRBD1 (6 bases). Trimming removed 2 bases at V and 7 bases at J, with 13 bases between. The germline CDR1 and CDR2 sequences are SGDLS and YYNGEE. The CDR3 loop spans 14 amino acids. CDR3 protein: CASSVQDSRNEQFF. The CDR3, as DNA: TGTGCCAGCAGCGTCCAGGACAGTCGGAATGAGCAGTTCTTC.

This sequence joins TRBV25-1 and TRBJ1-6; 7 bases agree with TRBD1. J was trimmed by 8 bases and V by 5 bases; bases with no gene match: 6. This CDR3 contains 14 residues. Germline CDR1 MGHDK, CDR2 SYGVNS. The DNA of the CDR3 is TGTGCCAGCAGTTCCGGGACAGACTATTCACCCCTCCACTTT. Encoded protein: CASSSGTDYSPLHF.

CDR3 region: CASSQTTPLGTEAFF. The CDR3 nucleotides read TGTGCCAGCAGCCAGACGACCCCTCTGGGAACTGAAGCTTTCTTT. J is TRBJ1-1 and V is TRBV6-1; D not resolved. V was trimmed by 6 bases and J by 5 bases, leaving 19 bases between them. The CDR3 consists of 15 residues. Germline V gene sequence: CDR1 MNHNS, CDR2 SASEGT.

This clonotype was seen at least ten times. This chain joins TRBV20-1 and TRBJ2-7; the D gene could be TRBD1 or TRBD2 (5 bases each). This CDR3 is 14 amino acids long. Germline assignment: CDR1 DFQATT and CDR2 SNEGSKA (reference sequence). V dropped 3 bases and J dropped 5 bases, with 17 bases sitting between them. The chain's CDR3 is CSARESGRLDEQYF. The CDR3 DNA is TGCAGTGCTAGGGAATCGGGACGCCTCGACGAGCAGTACTTC.

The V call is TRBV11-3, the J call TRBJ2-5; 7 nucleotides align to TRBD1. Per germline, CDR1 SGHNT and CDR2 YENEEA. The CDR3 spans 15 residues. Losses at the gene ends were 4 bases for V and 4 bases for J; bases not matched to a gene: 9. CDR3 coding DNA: TGTGCCAGCAGCTCCCCACAGGGGTGGGGAGAGACCCAGTACTTC. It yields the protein CASSSPQGWGETQYF.

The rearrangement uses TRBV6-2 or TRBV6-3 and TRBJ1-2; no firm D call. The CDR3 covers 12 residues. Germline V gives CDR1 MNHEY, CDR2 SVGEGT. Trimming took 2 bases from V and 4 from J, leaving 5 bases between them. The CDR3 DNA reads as TGTGCCAGCAGTTACACAGCCTATGGCTACACCTTC. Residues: CASSYTAYGYTF.

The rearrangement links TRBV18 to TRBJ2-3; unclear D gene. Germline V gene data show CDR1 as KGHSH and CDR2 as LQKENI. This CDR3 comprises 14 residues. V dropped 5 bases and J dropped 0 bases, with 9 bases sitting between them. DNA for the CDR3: TGTGCCAGCTCAGAACTACTAAGCACAGATACGCAGTATTTT. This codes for CASSELLSTDTQYF.

CDR3 in amino acids: CASSQDRVIGELFF. The CDR3 DNA is TGTGCCAGCAGCCAAGATCGGGTTATCGGGGAGCTGTTTTTT. The V call is TRBV19, the J call TRBJ2-2; no definite D call. V lost 9 bases and J 7 bases, leaving 18 bases between the germline ends. Per germline, CDR1 LNHDA and CDR2 SQIVND (reference sequence). The CDR3 sequence is 14 residues long.

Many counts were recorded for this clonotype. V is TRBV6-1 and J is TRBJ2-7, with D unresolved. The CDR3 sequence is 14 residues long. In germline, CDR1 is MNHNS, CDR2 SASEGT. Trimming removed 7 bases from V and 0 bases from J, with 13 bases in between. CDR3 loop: CASKASDSSYEQYF. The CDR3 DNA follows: TGTGCCAGCAAGGCGTCCGATAGCTCCTACGAGCAGTACTTC.

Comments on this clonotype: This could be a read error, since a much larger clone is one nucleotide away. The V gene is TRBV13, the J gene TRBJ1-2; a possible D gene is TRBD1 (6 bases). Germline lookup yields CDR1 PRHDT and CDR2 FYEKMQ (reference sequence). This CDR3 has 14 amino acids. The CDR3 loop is CASSFTGTAGGYAF. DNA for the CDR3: TGTGCCAGCAGCTTCACAGGGACGGCTGGTGGCTACGCCTTC.

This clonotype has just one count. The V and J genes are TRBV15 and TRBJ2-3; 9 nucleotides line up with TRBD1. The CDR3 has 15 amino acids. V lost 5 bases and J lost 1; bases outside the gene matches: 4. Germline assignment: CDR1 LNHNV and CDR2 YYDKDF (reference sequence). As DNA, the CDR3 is TGTGCCACCAGCGGCCGGGACAGGGGCACAGATACGCAGTATTTT. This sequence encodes CATSGRDRGTDTQYF.

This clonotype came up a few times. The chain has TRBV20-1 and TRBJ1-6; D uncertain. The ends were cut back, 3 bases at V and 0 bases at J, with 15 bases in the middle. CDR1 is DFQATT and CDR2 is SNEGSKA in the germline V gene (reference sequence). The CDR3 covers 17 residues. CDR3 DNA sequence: TGCAGTGCTAGTCAGATAGCTACAAGCTCCTATAATTCACCCCTCCACTTT. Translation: CSASQIATSSYNSPLHF.

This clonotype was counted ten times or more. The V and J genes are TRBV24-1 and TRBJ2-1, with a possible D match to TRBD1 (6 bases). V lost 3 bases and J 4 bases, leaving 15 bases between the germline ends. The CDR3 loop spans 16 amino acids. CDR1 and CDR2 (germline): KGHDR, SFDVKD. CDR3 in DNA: TGTGCCACCAGTGATGGGCCAGGGGCCGCATACAATGAGCAGTTCTTC. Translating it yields CATSDGPGAAYNEQFF.

The CDR3 spells CSARDLQGVFNEQFF. The DNA for the CDR3 is TGCAGTGCTAGAGATCTACAGGGAGTGTTTAATGAGCAGTTCTTC. The chain has TRBV20-1 and TRBJ2-1; TRBD1 is a possible D gene (6 bases). There are 15 residues in the CDR3. In germline, CDR1 is DFQATT, CDR2 SNEGSKA (reference sequence). Trimming took off 0 bases at V and 7 bases at J, with 16 bases between the two ends.

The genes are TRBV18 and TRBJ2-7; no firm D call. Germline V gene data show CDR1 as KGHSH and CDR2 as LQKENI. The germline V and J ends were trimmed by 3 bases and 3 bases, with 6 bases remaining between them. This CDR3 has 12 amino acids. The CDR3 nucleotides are TGTGCCAGCTCACCTGACCTCTACGAGCAGTACTTC. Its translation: CASSPDLYEQYF. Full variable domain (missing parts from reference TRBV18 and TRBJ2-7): NAGVMQNPRHLVRRRGQEARLRCSPMKGHSHVYWYRQLPEEGLKFMVYLQKENIIDESGMPKERFSAEFPKEGPSILRIQQVVRGDSAAYFCASSPDLYEQYFGPGTRLTVT.

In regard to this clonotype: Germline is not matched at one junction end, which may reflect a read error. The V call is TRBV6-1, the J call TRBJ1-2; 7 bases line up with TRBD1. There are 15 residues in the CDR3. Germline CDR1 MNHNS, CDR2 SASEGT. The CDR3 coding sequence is TGTGCCTGCAGTAGGGACAGTTACGGGCCACGGGGCTACACCTTC. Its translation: CACSRDSYGPRGYTF.

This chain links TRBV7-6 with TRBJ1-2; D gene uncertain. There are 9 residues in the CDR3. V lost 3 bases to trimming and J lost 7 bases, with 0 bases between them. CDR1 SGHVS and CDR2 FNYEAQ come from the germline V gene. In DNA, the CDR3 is TGTGCCAGCAGCTTTGGCTACACCTTC. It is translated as CASSFGYTF.

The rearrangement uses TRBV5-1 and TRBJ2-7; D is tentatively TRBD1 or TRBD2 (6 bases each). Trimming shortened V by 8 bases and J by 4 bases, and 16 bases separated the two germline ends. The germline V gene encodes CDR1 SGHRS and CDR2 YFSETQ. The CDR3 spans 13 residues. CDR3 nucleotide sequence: TGCGCCAGTAGGGGGGCGGATCCTTACGAGCAGTACTTC. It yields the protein CASRGADPYEQYF.

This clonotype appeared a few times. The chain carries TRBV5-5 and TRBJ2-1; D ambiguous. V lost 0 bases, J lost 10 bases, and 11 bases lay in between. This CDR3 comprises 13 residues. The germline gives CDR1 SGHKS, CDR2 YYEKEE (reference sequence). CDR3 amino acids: CASSLDRVREQFF. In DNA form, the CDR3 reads TGTGCCAGCAGCTTGGATCGGGTTCGGGAGCAGTTCTTC.

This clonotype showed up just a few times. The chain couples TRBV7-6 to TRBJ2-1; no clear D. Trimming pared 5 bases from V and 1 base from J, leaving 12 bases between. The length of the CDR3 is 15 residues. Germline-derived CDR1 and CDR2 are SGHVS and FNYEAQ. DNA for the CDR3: TGTGCCAGCAGCCAGGACCTCCAATCCTACAATGAGCAGTTCTTC. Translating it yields CASSQDLQSYNEQFF.

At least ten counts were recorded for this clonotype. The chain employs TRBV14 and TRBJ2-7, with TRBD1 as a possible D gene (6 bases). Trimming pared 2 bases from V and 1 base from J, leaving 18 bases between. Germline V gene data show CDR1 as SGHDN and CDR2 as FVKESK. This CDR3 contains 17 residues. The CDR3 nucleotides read TGTGCCAGCAGCCAAACTGGACAGCCCTCATATTCCTACGAGCAGTACTTC. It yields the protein CASSQTGQPSYSYEQYF.

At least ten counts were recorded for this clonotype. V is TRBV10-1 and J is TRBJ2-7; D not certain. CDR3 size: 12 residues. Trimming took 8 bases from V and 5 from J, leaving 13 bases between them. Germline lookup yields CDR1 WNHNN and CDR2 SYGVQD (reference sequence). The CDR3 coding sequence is TGCGCCAGCTCCCGGCCTGACCACGAGCAGTACTTC. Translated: CASSRPDHEQYF.

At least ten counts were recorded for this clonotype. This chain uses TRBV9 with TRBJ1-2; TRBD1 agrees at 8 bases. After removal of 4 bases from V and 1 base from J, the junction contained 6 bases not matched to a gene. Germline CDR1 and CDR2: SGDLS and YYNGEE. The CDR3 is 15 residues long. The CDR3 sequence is CASSPTDRGNYGYTF. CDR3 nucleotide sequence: TGTGCCAGCAGCCCGACCGACAGGGGTAACTATGGCTACACCTTC.

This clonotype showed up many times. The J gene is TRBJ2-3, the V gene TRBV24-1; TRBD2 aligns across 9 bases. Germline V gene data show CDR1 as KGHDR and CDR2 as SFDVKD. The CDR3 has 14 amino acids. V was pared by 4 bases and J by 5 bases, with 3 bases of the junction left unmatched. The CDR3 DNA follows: TGTGCCACCAGTGACGCGGGGGGGGGAGATACGCAGTATTTT. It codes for CATSDAGGGDTQYF.

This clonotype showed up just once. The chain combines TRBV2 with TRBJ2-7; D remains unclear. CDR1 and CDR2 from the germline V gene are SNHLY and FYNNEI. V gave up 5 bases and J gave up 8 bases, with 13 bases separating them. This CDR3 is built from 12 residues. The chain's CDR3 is CASSPDPRKQYF. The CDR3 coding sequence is TGTGCCAGCAGTCCAGACCCGCGCAAGCAGTACTTC.

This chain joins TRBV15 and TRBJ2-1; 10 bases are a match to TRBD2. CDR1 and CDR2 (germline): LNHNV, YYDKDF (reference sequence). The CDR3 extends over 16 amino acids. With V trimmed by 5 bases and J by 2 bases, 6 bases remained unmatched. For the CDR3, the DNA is TGTGCCACCAGCTCCGGGAGCGGGGGGGCCTACAATGAGCAGTTCTTC. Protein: CATSSGSGGAYNEQFF.

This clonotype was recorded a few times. The CDR3 region has the DNA TGCAGCGTCGCCTCAGTCTACGAGCAGTACTTC. It encodes CSVASVYEQYF. The chain joins TRBV29-1 to TRBJ2-7; no firm D call. CDR1 is SQVTM, CDR2 ANQGSEA, per germline. V was trimmed by 6 bases and J by 3 bases, leaving 9 bases between them. CDR3 length: 11 residues.